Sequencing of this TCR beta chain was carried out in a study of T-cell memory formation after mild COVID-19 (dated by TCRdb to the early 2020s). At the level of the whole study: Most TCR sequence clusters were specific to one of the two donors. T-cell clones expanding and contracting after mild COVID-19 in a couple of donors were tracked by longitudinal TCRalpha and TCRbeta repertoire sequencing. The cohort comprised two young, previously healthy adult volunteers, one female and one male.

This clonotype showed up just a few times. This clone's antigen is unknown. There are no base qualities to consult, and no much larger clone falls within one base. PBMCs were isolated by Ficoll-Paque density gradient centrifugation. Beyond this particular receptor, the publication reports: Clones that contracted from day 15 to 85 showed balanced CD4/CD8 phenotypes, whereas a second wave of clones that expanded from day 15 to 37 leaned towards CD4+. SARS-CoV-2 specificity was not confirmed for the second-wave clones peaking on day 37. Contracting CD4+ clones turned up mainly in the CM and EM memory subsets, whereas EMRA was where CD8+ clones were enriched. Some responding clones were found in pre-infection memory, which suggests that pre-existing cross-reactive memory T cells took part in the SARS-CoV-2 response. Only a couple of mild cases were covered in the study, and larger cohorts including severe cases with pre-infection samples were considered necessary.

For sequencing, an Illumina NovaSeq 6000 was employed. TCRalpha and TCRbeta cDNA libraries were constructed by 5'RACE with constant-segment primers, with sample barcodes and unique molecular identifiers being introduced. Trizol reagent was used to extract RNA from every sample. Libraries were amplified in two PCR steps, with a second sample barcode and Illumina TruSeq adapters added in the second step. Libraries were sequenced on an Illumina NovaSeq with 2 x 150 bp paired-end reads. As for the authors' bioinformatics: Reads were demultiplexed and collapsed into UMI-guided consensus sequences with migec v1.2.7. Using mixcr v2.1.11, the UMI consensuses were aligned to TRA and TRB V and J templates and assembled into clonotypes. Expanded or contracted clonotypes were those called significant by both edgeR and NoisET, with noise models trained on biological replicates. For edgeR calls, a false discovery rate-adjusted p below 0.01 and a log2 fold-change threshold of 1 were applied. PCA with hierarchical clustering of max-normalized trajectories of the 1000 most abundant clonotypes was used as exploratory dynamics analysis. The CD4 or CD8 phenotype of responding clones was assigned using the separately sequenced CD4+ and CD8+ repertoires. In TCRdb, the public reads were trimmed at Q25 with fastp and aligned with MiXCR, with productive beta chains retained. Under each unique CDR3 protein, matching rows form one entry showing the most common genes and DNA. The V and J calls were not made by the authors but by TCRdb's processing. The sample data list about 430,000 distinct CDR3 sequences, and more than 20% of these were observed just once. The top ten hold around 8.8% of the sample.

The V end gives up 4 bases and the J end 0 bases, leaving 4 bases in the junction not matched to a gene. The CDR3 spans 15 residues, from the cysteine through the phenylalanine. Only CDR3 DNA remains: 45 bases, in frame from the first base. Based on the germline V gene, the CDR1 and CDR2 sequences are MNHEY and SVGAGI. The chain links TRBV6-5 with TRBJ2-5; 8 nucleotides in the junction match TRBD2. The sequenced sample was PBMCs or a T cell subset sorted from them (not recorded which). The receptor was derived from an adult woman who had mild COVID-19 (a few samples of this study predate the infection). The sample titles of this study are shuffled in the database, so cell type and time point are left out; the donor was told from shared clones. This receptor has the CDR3 CASSLTSAYQETQYF. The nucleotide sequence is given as TGTGCCAGCAGTTTGACTAGCGCGTACCAAGAGACCCAGTACTTC.